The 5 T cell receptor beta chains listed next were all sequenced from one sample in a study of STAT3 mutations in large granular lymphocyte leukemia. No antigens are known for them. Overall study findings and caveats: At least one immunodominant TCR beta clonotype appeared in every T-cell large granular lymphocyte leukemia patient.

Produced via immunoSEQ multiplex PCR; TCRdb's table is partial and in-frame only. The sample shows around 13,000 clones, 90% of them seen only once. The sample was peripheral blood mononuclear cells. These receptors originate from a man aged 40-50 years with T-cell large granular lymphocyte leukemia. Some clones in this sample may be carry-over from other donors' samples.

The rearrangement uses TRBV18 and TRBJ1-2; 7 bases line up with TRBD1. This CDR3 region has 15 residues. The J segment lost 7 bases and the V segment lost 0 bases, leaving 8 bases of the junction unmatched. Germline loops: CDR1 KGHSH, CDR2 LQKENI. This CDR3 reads CASSPPSRQGSGYTF. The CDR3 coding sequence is TGTGCCAGCTCACCACCCTCGAGACAGGGCAGTGGCTACACCTTC.

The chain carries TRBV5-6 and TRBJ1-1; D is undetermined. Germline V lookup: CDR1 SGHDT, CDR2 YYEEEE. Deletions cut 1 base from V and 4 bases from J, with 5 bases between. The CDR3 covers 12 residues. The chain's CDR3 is CASSLLSTEAFF. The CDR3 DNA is TGTGCCAGCAGCTTGTTGAGCACTGAAGCTTTCTTT.

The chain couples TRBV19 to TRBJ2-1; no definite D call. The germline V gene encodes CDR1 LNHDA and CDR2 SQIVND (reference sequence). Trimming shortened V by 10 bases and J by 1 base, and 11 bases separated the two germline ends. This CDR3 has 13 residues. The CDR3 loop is CATQVPSYNEQFF. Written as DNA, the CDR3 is TGTGCCACCCAGGTACCGTCCTACAATGAGCAGTTCTTC.

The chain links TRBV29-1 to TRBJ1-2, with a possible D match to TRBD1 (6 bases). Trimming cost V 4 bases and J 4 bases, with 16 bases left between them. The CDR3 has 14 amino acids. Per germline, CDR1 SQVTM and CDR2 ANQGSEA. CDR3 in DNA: TGCAGCGTTGGGGATACAGGGACTCTCTATGGCTACACCTTC. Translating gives CSVGDTGTLYGYTF.

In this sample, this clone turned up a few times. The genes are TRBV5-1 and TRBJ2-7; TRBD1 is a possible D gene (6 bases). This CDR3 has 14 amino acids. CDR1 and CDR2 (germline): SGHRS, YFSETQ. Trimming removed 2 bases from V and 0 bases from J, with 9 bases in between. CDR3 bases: TGCGCCAGCAGCTTCCGACAGGACTCCTACGAGCAGTACTTC. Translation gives CASSFRQDSYEQYF.